This T cell receptor beta chain was observed in a study of blood T cell repertoires in COVID-19. This clone was seen once. Generated by immunoSEQ multiplex PCR, the TCRdb table keeps only in-frame clones and is missing some. This table has about 25,000 clones, about 83% appearing once. The CDR3 is 14 residues long. Germline CDR1 and CDR2: MRHNA and SNTAGT. Trimming cost V 3 bases and J 0 bases, with 7 bases left between them. This TCR was recovered from a human donor with active COVID-19. The donor label of this sample is uncertain. What was sequenced was peripheral blood. The rearrangement links TRBV6-4 to TRBJ2-3; D perhaps matches TRBD2 (5 bases). CDR3 in amino acids: CASSEGGSTDTQYF. The DNA for the CDR3 is TGTGCCAGCAGTGAGGGCGGGAGCACAGATACGCAGTATTTT.